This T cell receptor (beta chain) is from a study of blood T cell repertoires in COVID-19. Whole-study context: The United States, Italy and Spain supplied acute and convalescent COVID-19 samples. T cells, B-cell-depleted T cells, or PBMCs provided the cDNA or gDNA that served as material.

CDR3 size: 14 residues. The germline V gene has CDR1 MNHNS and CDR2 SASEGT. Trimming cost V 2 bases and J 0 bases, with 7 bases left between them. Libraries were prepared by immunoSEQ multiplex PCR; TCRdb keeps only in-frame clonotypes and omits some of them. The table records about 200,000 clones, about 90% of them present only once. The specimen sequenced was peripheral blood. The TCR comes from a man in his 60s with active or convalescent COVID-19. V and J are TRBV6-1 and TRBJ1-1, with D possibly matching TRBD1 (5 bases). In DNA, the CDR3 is TGTGCCAGCAGTGAACAGGGATTGAACACTGAAGCTTTCTTT. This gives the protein CASSEQGLNTEAFF.